The T cell receptor beta chain under discussion was sequenced for a study of CD8 T cells in ankylosing spondylitis. It was by quantitative 5'-RACE with molecular barcodes that TCR beta libraries were made. TCRdb processed the 5' RACE reads anew with MiXCR; each CDR3 protein has one entry. The sample shows under 400,000 distinct CDR3 sequences, roughly 12% of them seen only once. Looked up from germline, CDR1 is SQVTM and CDR2 is ANQGSEA. This CDR3 region has 14 residues. V lost 2 bases and J 4 bases, leaving 14 bases between the germline ends. Study-level results: Reported data indicate significant enrichment of disease-linked clones within matched ankylosing spondylitis synovial fluid. In peripheral blood, disease-linked CD8+ clones occurred at relatively low frequencies.

A note on this clonotype: Its antigen is currently unknown. This may stem from a read error, because a much larger clone lies one nucleotide away.

Sequenced input: blood, either unsorted or a sorted T cell fraction (not recorded which). The genes are TRBV29-1 and TRBJ2-5; D is unclear. The sequence was obtained from a female donor with ankylosing spondylitis or in good health (not recorded which). The CDR3 loop reads CSVETETRRETQYF. The CDR3 DNA sequence: TGCAGCGTTGAAACCGAGACGCGACGAGAGACCCAGTACTTC.